The T cell receptor beta chain described here comes from a study of T-cell memory formation after mild COVID-19. TCRdb redid the calling of the 5' RACE reads with MiXCR, one entry per CDR3 protein. The repertoire holds 450,000 or so distinct CDR3 sequences, with 25% as singletons. This clonotype was recorded once. This CDR3 has 16 amino acids. In germline, CDR1 is MNHEY, CDR2 SMNVEV (reference sequence). Trimming cost V 5 bases and J 5 bases; bases outside gene matches: 6. This TCR was recovered from an adult woman who had mild COVID-19 (a few samples of this study predate the infection). Cell type and time point are not known. The J gene is TRBJ2-2, the V gene TRBV27; 12 bases map to TRBD2. The source material was PBMCs or a T cell subset sorted from them (not recorded which). The CDR3 bases are TGTGCCAGCAGTCGACTCCTAGCGGGAGGGACCGGGGAGCTGTTTTTT. Its translation: CASSRLLAGGTGELFF.